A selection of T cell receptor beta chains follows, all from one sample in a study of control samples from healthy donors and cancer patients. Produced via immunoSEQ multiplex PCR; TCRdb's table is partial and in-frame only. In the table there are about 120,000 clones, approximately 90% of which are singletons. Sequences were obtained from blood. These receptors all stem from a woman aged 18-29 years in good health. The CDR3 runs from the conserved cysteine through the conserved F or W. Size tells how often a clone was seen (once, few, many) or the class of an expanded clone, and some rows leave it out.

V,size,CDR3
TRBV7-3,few,CASSLGTGGSYEQYF
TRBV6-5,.,CASSYGETQYF
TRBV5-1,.,CASGLGVDEQFF
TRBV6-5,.,CASSRYGQGAAGYTF
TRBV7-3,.,CASSLAGNTGELFF
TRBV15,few,CATSREAGYEQYF
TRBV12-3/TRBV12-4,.,CASSRLADNEQFF
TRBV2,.,CASSPGTQAGELFF
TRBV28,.,CASSLKGYYGYTF
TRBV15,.,CATSRNRAGNTIYF
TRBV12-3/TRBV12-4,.,CASTLGYGYTF
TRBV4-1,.,CASSQGQGFNYGYTF
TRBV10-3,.,CAIGGRFDTDTQYF
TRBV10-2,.,CASRGTGELFF
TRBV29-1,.,CSCPSPGQAYNQPQHF
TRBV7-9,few,CASSLARDVNTIYF
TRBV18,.,CASSPSGGPADTQYF
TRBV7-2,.,CASSLGTGMLEKLFF
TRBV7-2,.,CASSQLGFYQETQYF
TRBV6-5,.,CASSTGSGNTIYF
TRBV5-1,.,CASRDWTGTYEQYF
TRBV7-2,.,CASSLTGRTNEKLFF
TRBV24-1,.,CATEQGVWTGRDNSPLHF
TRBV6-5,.,CASRFMVDQPQHF
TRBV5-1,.,CASRGGTYEQYF
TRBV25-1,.,CASSEFGGFPSPLHF
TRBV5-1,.,CASSEGTRSSGANVLTF
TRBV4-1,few,CASSPQVRLTTNEKLFF
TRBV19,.,CASSIFGGSETQYF
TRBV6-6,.,CASSQSITRQLNTEAFF
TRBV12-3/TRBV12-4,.,CASSLRVTGELFF
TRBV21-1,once,CASGWGSSFKNIQYF
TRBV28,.,CASREQAYNTEAFF
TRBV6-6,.,CASSYLGLNTEAFF
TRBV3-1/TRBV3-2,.,CASSQDGGALNEQFF
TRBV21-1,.,CASSNSISGANTGELFF